This T cell receptor (beta chain) was sequenced for a study of PD-L1 blockade in urothelial cancer. In the study overall: Atezolizumab was started by patients around 2014 at 1,200 mg intravenously every 3 weeks. Counts from blood samples showed a median of around 150,000 T cells.

As concerns this clone: Its antigen is currently unknown.

Study-wide findings and caveats: Pretreatment TCR clonality in blood, when below the median, was predictive of better survival.

Only in-frame clones appear in the TCRdb table, and some are missing; sequencing was by immunoSEQ multiplex PCR. This table has 50,000 or so clones, around 86% appearing once. The CDR3 length is 14 residues. CDR1 and CDR2 from the germline V gene are SGHDN and FVKESK. With 1 base removed from V and 2 bases from J, the gap between germline ends came to 8 bases. Stated time point: peripheral blood 6 weeks after treatment start. Material: PBMCs, obtained around atezolizumab (anti-PD-L1) treatment. The origin of this receptor is a man aged 60-69 years with urothelial cancer. V and J are TRBV14 and TRBJ2-5; TRBD1 might be the D (5 bases). The DNA for the CDR3 is TGTGCCAGCAGCCAAGGCAGGGTTCAAGAGACCCAGTACTTC. This codes for CASSQGRVQETQYF.